This T cell receptor beta chain is from a study of T cell repertoires in cytomegalovirus infection. This clonotype was counted ten times or more. TCRdb redid the calling of the reads with MiXCR, one entry per CDR3 protein. The data hold hundreds of thousands of distinct CDR3 sequences, with approximately 11% observed a single time. The sequence derives from a human donor in good health (CMV status not recorded). Some clones in this sample may be carry-over from other donors' samples. What was sequenced was PBMCs.

The CDR3 DNA sequence: TGTGCCAGCAGTTTCTGGGCTACCCCAGACAGGGAGGCTACTGAGCAGTTCTTC. This sequence encodes CASSFWATPDREATEQFF. This chain connects TRBV28 to TRBJ2-1, with D maybe TRBD1 (7 bases). Germline loops: CDR1 MDHEN, CDR2 SYDVKM. The CDR3 sequence is 18 residues long. V was pared by 3 bases and J by 9 bases, with 27 bases between.